Listed below are T cell receptor beta chains from one sample, sequenced in a study of blood T cell repertoires in COVID-19. TCRdb's table, derived via immunoSEQ multiplex PCR, lists solely in-frame clones and lacks some. The sample yields 120,000 to 150,000 clones, about 90% seen once. Sequencing used peripheral blood. The receptors here all came from an elderly woman with acute or convalescent COVID-19. The conserved cysteine and the conserved F or W are not part of the CDR3 here.

V gene | CDR3 protein
TRBV18 | ASSYRQGATDTQY
TRBV19 | ASSGYTGTTGGSNYGYT
TRBV2 | ASRKGLAGPYNEQF
TRBV20-1 | SASGGNEQF
TRBV19 | ASTPDRVNTEAF
TRBV2 | ASRLQGAANEKLF
TRBV3-1/TRBV3-2 | ASSQAVGRLGTEAF
TRBV6-5 | ASRPPGTDTQY
TRBV7-3 | ASSLGLEADTQY
TRBV5-4 | ASSPSGTANTEAF
TRBV29-1 | SVAGGTLNTEAF
TRBV11-2 | ASSLQAAYGYT
TRBV11-2 | ASSSFTETYEQY
TRBV5-1 | ASSPTSFGYNEQF
TRBV5-1 | ASSRTGGNYGYT
TRBV3-1/TRBV3-2 | ASSQNSGGYQPQH
TRBV9 | ASSVGASWLTDTQY
TRBV5-6 | ASSFLASEAF
TRBV2 | ASSRRQSPVMETQY
TRBV27 | ASSAQGPSGNTIY
TRBV5-5 | ASSLEGEWSKNIQY
TRBV2 | ASSPTGGWTGELF
TRBV19 | ASMNTGTISPQH
TRBV7-9 | ASSYWAADTGELF
TRBV7-9 | ASSLTVYGYT
TRBV5-1 | ASSLAQTNSPLH
TRBV5-1 | ASSPQGSVSKTQY
TRBV27 | ASSLRALQETQY
TRBV2 | ASRGGQYEKLF
TRBV23-1 | ASSQPTGFPYEQY
TRBV18 | ASSTQGGEAF
TRBV28 | ASSSTGVPSNQPQH
TRBV5-4 | ASSSPGQGNTEAF
TRBV2 | ASVQGVGNTIY
TRBV2 | ASSEALSGGLYEQY
TRBV6-1 | ASSEPGSGNTIY
TRBV5-1 | ASSLAGDGYT
TRBV6-6 | ASSTGGASNQPQH
TRBV6-5 | ASSQTGRPFNEQF
TRBV12-3/TRBV12-4 | ASSRDTDYGYT
TRBV18 | ASSPKRVNTEAF
TRBV2 | ASSGSAGGGETQY
TRBV9 | ASSPSLLSSGNTIY
TRBV12-3/TRBV12-4 | ASRTSEPEKLF
TRBV2 | ASSGTGGSGNTIY
TRBV12-3/TRBV12-4 | ASSRTAYNEQF
TRBV5-5 | ASSRGTGTPGGNQPQH
TRBV5-6 | ASSLPRDRGGTEAF
TRBV25-1 | ASSQAGTGSGRGYT
TRBV15 | ATSPASGGETQY
TRBV9 | ASSVGGRQSYNEQF
TRBV5-1 | ASSLGGGYSYEQY
TRBV3-1/TRBV3-2 | ASSQERGQLPLRNYGYT
TRBV4-2 | ASSQDRGTTNEKLF